The table lists the clone carrying this TCR beta chain with a few counts. The antigen is not known. The data were taken from a study of T-cell reconstitution after alpha-beta-depleted transplantation in children. General study results and limits: One year after transplant, T-cell counts and diversity came mostly from newly produced T cells. Where alpha-beta T cells came from about two months after transplant was reportedly several hundred expanded graft clones. Surviving recipient T cells and thymic progenitors produced the high day-60 TCRbeta diversity seen in some patients.

With 2 bases removed from V and 3 bases from J, the gap between germline ends came to 11 bases. This CDR3 region has 14 residues. CDR1 is GTSNPN, CDR2 SVGIG, per germline (reference sequence). Unique molecular identifiers were used in preparing the TCRbeta library. TCRdb re-called the PCR reads with MiXCR, one entry per CDR3 protein. Of over 450,000 distinct CDR3 sequences listed, roughly a tenth are singletons. This sequence originates from a child aged 2 to 15 with inherited bone marrow failure, due to receive a stem cell transplant. The genes are TRBV30 and TRBJ1-5; D is unclear. Material: PBMCs, obtained before TCRalphabeta/CD19-depleted stem cell transplant. As DNA, the CDR3 is TGTGCCTGGAGTAATGTGCCTACCAATCAGCCCCAGCATTTT. It translates to CAWSNVPTNQPQHF. The entire variable domain, with the rest obtained from reference TRBV30 and TRBJ1-5, is as follows: SQTIHQWPATLVQPVGSPLSLECTVEGTSNPNLYWYRQAAGRGLQLLFYSVGIGQISSEVPQNLSASRPQDRQFILSSKKLLLSDSGFYLCAWSNVPTNQPQHFGDGTRLSIL.